One and the same sample provided the 15 T cell receptor beta chains below, sequenced in a study of cytomegalovirus exposure and HLA in healthy donors. PCR used 60 Vbeta primers and 13 Jbeta primers. The table came from immunoSEQ multiplex PCR; TCRdb's copy has only in-frame clones and leaves some out. Its listing shows about 88,000 clones. Input material: PBMCs. The source of these receptors is a girl aged 10 to 17 in good health and CMV-seropositive.

This rearrangement joins TRBV28 to TRBJ1-2, with 12 bases identical to TRBD1. Per the germline V gene, CDR1 is MDHEN and CDR2 is SYDVKM. V was clipped by 7 bases and J by 8 bases; unmatched bases: 8. CDR3 size: 14 residues. The CDR3 sequence: CASTSGQGARGYTF. The CDR3, as DNA: TGTGCCAGCACTTCGGGACAGGGGGCGCGAGGCTACACCTTC.

This chain connects TRBV11-3 to TRBJ1-5, with D tentatively TRBD1 (5 bases). CDR1 and CDR2 (germline): SGHNT, YENEEA. The CDR3 is 16 amino acids. V gave up 5 bases and J gave up 0 bases, with 14 bases separating them. The CDR3 region has the DNA TGTGCCAGCAGCGTACGGGGGATCTATAGCAATCAGCCCCAGCATTTT. Protein: CASSVRGIYSNQPQHF.

This rearrangement joins TRBV6-5 to TRBJ2-1, with 8 positions matching TRBD2. The germline V gene has CDR1 MNHEY and CDR2 SVGAGI. V dropped 5 bases and J dropped 0; count of bases not matched to a gene: 3. CDR3 length: 15 amino acids. CDR3 sequence (DNA): TGTGCCAGCAGTAGCGGGGGCCGCTCCTACAATGAGCAGTTCTTC. It is translated as CASSSGGRSYNEQFF.

The gene calls are TRBV6-1 and TRBJ1-5; TRBD1 is a possible D gene (6 bases). In germline, CDR1 is MNHNS, CDR2 SASEGT. Trimming took 4 bases from V and 6 from J, leaving 13 bases between them. This CDR3 has 14 residues. The CDR3, as DNA: TGTGCCAGCAGTGGGACAGTGCGGAGTCAGCCCCAGCATTTT. This translates into CASSGTVRSQPQHF.

The rearrangement links TRBV11-3 to TRBJ2-3; 8 bases are a match to TRBD2. This CDR3 comprises 15 residues. Trimming took 4 bases from V and 5 from J; bases not matched to a gene: 8. Germline CDR1 reads SGHNT; CDR2 reads YENEEA. The CDR3 region has the DNA TGTGCCAGCAGCTGGACGGGGGGGCGGGGAGATACGCAGTATTTT. The encoded protein is CASSWTGGRGDTQYF.

The chain employs TRBV5-1 and TRBJ2-4; 8 bases are a match to TRBD1. The CDR3 consists of 12 residues. Germline V gene lookup returns CDR1 SGHRS and CDR2 YFSETQ. V was clipped by 0 bases and J by 12 bases; unmatched bases: 2. The CDR3 spells CASSLDRGNQYF. The CDR3 DNA reads TGCGCCAGCAGCTTGGACAGGGGGAATCAGTACTTC.

The rearrangement joins TRBV5-6 to TRBJ2-7; the D is unclear. Germline CDR1 is SGHDT and CDR2 is YYEEEE. The ends were cut back, 0 bases at V and 2 bases at J, with 12 bases in the middle. The CDR3 has 15 residues. The CDR3 reads CASSLVSSRAYEQYF. The CDR3 DNA reads TGTGCCAGCAGCTTGGTTTCGTCTAGAGCCTACGAGCAGTACTTC.

This chain joins TRBV13 and TRBJ2-5; unclear D gene. V was clipped by 3 bases and J by 3 bases, with 8 bases between them. Germline V gives CDR1 PRHDT, CDR2 FYEKMQ (reference sequence). This CDR3 contains 13 residues. CDR3 DNA: TGTGCCAGCAGCTTGTTCACAGAAGAGACCCAGTACTTC. It yields the protein CASSLFTEETQYF.

This CDR3 is CSAGPGHAYEQYF. The CDR3 DNA sequence: TGCAGCGCGGGTCCGGGACACGCCTACGAGCAGTACTTC. The genes are TRBV29-1 and TRBJ2-7; D possibly corresponds to TRBD1 (6 bases). This CDR3 region has 13 residues. The germline gives CDR1 SQVTM, CDR2 ANQGSEA. V lost 7 bases to trimming and J lost 2 bases, with 15 bases between them.

Of note for this clone: A read error may produce the germline difference seen at one junction end. The chain is built from TRBV7-9 and TRBJ2-1; 8 nucleotides line up with TRBD1. The CDR3 runs 19 residues. The germline V gene encodes CDR1 SEHNR and CDR2 FQNEAQ (reference sequence). CDR3 in DNA: TGTGCCAGCAGCTTAGGGCAGTACAGGGGGTCGAGCTCCGACAATGAGCAGTTCTTC. Protein sequence: CASSLGQYRGSSSDNEQFF.

V and J are TRBV19 and TRBJ2-2; 8 nucleotides align to TRBD2. The CDR3 extends over 15 amino acids. Germline loops: CDR1 LNHDA, CDR2 SQIVND (reference sequence). V dropped 6 bases and J dropped 6; count of bases not matched to a gene: 9. The CDR3 protein is CASRPGTSSSGELFF. The CDR3 DNA sequence: TGTGCCAGTAGGCCCGGGACTAGTTCGTCCGGGGAGCTGTTTTTT.

The chain couples TRBV25-1 to TRBJ2-1; D is possibly TRBD2 (5 bases). Germline V gives CDR1 MGHDK, CDR2 SYGVNS. Trimming left V 6 bases short and J 12 bases short, with 18 bases between. The CDR3 sequence is 13 residues long. CDR3 region: CASSSGFPSGQFF. The CDR3 DNA follows: TGTGCCAGCAGCTCGGGATTTCCCAGTGGGCAGTTCTTC.

CDR3 protein: CASSQLRGDTGELFF. As DNA, the CDR3 is TGCGCCAGCAGCCAGCTGCGGGGGGACACCGGGGAGCTGTTTTTT. The chain joins TRBV4-1 to TRBJ2-2, with TRBD2 matching 8 bases. This CDR3 comprises 15 residues. J lost 3 bases, V lost 3 bases, and 3 bases had no gene match. The germline gives CDR1 MGHRA, CDR2 YSYEKL.

The chain employs TRBV6-6 and TRBJ1-2, with TRBD1 matching 8 bases. After removal of 7 bases from V and 0 bases from J, the junction contained 4 bases not matched to a gene. This CDR3 spans 14 amino acids. In germline, CDR1 is MNHNY, CDR2 SVGAGI (reference sequence). CDR3 nucleotides: TGTGCCAGCACCAGACAGGGGTCTAACTATGGCTACACCTTC. Amino acids: CASTRQGSNYGYTF.

In regard to this clone: Within the sample, other DNA sequences also encode this same CDR3. CDR3 residues: CASSPSGDGYTF. The CDR3 coding sequence is TGTGCCAGCTCACCGAGCGGGGATGGCTACACCTTC. The chain combines TRBV18 with TRBJ1-2; D is unclear. The germline CDR1 and CDR2 sequences are KGHSH and LQKENI. Deletions cut 3 bases from V and 6 bases from J, with 8 bases between. This CDR3 is 12 amino acids long. The entire variable domain, with the rest obtained from reference TRBV18 and TRBJ1-2, is as follows: NAGVMQNPRHLVRRRGQEARLRCSPMKGHSHVYWYRQLPEEGLKFMVYLQKENIIDESGMPKERFSAEFPKEGPSILRIQQVVRGDSAAYFCASSPSGDGYTFGSGTRLTVV.